Listed below are T cell receptor beta chains from one sample, sequenced in a study of cytomegalovirus exposure and HLA in healthy donors. TCRdb keeps only in-frame clones here, not all; method: immunoSEQ multiplex PCR. The repertoire has approximately 260,000 clones, 80% to 90% of them found once; the top ten carry about 2%. Sequencing was done on a sample of PBMCs. The receptors come from a woman in her forties in good health and CMV-seropositive. Each CDR3 is given with its conserved first and last residue. D genes are given only for firm matches. Rows give clone size only sometimes, using once, few, many, or a class for an expanded clone.

v_call	j_call	clone_size	d_call	cdr3_aa	cdr3_nt
TRBV7-2	TRBJ2-3	.	TRBD1	CASSLRTGSTDTQYF	TGTGCCAGCAGCTTAAGGACAGGGAGCACAGATACGCAGTATTTT
TRBV19	TRBJ2-1	.	TRBD2	CASSIRPGLAGPNEQFF	TGTGCCAGTAGCATTCGGCCGGGACTAGCGGGACCCAATGAGCAGTTCTTC
TRBV5-6	TRBJ2-5	.	.	CASSTTGNQETQYF	TGTGCCAGCAGCACTACAGGGAACCAAGAGACCCAGTACTTC
TRBV5-1	TRBJ2-7	.	TRBD2	CASSTSGAPSYEQYF	TGCGCCAGCAGCACTAGCGGTGCCCCCTCCTACGAGCAGTACTTC
TRBV9	TRBJ2-7	.	.	CASSAHSSARSYEQYF	TGTGCCAGCAGCGCCCACTCTAGCGCCCGTTCCTACGAGCAGTACTTC
TRBV5-1	TRBJ2-5	.	.	CASSLHSGSGETQYF	TGCGCCAGCAGCTTGCACTCCGGGAGTGGGGAGACCCAGTACTTC
TRBV7-2	TRBJ1-2	few	.	CASSLGPGDYGYTF	TGTGCCAGCAGCTTAGGTCCAGGGGACTATGGCTACACCTTC
TRBV2	TRBJ2-7	few	.	CASSYGGAYEQYF	TGTGCCAGCAGTTATGGCGGCGCCTACGAGCAGTACTTC
TRBV28	TRBJ1-6	once	.	CASTLRGYNSPLHF	TGTGCCAGCACCCTCCGGGGTTATAATTCACCCCTCCACTTT
TRBV30	TRBJ2-3	.	.	CAYGGTDTQYF	TGTGCCTACGGAGGAACAGATACGCAGTATTTT
TRBV7-3	TRBJ1-2	.	TRBD1	CASSLDRGHGYTF	TGTGCCAGCAGCCTGGACAGGGGTCACGGCTACACCTTC
TRBV27	TRBJ1-2	.	.	CASSLNPGLNYGYTF	TGTGCCAGCAGTTTGAATCCGGGACTTAACTATGGCTACACCTTC
TRBV18	TRBJ2-3	.	.	CASSPQGQSTDTQYF	TGTGCCAGCTCACCACAGGGACAAAGCACAGATACGCAGTATTTT
TRBV30	TRBJ2-1	.	.	CAWSLGSNEQFF	TGTGCCTGGAGTTTGGGGAGCAATGAGCAGTTCTTC
TRBV29-1	TRBJ1-3	.	.	CSATGFSGNTIYF	TGCAGCGCCACAGGGTTCTCTGGAAACACCATATATTTT
TRBV19	TRBJ2-1	.	.	CASSKSATSSSYNEQFF	TGTGCCAGTAGTAAATCCGCCACCTCGAGCTCCTACAATGAGCAGTTCTTC
TRBV30	TRBJ2-1	.	.	CAWRGRGGHFF	TGTGCCTGGAGGGGGAGGGGGGGGCATTTCTTC
TRBV5-1	TRBJ1-3	.	TRBD1	CASTLTGGGNTIYF	TGCGCCAGCACCCTAACAGGGGGAGGAAACACCATATATTTT
TRBV6-1	TRBJ2-7	.	.	CASSGAGIYEQYF	TGTGCCAGCAGTGGGGCGGGGATCTACGAGCAGTACTTC
TRBV4-3	TRBJ2-1	.	TRBD1	CASSQNDRVGRNEQFF	TGCGCCAGCAGCCAAAATGACAGGGTGGGACGGAATGAGCAGTTCTTC
TRBV14	TRBJ1-1	few	.	CASSQSRNTEAFF	TGTGCCAGCAGCCAATCTAGAAATACTGAAGCTTTCTTT
TRBV14	TRBJ2-7	.	TRBD2	CASSQFRGEGYEQYF	TGTGCCAGCAGCCAATTCCGGGGGGAGGGCTACGAGCAGTACTTC
TRBV11-2	TRBJ1-1	.	TRBD1	CASSSDRASEAFF	TGTGCCAGCAGCTCCGACAGGGCGAGTGAAGCTTTCTTT
TRBV28	TRBJ1-1	.	.	CASRLQGNEAFF	TGTGCCAGCAGACTACAGGGTAATGAAGCTTTCTTT
TRBV28	TRBJ1-6	.	.	CASSLGGDGGSPLHF	TGTGCCAGCAGTTTAGGAGGGGACGGTGGTTCACCCCTCCACTTT
TRBV11-3	TRBJ1-1	.	.	CASSPQGNTEAFF	TGTGCCAGCAGCCCCCAGGGGAACACTGAAGCTTTCTTT
TRBV7-9	TRBJ1-4	.	.	CASSLDQGSVEKLFF	TGTGCCAGCAGCTTAGACCAGGGGTCGGTTGAAAAACTGTTTTTT
TRBV7-9	TRBJ1-2	.	TRBD1	CASSSGQGGYGYTF	TGTGCCAGCAGCTCGGGACAGGGCGGCTATGGCTACACCTTC
TRBV30	TRBJ2-7	.	.	CAWSPQGMRFYEQYF	TGTGCCTGGAGTCCGCAGGGGATGAGGTTCTACGAGCAGTACTTC
TRBV11-3	TRBJ2-1	few	TRBD1	CASSLVRGTGGLAEQFF	TGTGCCAGCAGCTTAGTGCGAGGGACAGGGGGTCTGGCTGAGCAGTTCTTC
TRBV13	TRBJ2-2	once	TRBD2	CASSTGTSGPRGGELFF	TGTGCCAGCAGCACAGGGACTAGCGGACCGCGGGGCGGGGAGCTGTTTTTT
TRBV19	TRBJ2-3	.	TRBD2	CASSGTSPDTQYF	TGTGCCAGTTCCGGGACTAGTCCAGATACGCAGTATTTT
TRBV19	TRBJ2-7	few	TRBD2	CASSQGGLAGGEQYF	TGTGCCAGTAGTCAGGGGGGACTAGCGGGAGGCGAGCAGTACTTC
TRBV28	TRBJ2-5	.	.	CASSPPRGDGETQYF	TGTGCCAGCTCACCTCCCAGGGGAGATGGGGAGACCCAGTACTTC
TRBV7-9	TRBJ1-1	.	.	CASSFARALYTEAFF	TGTGCCAGCAGCTTTGCGAGGGCTCTCTACACTGAAGCTTTCTTT
TRBV15	TRBJ2-7	.	.	CATSREGSSAHEQYF	TGTGCCACCAGCAGAGAGGGGTCTAGCGCCCACGAGCAGTACTTC
TRBV9	TRBJ2-5	.	.	CASSVEGGRAQYF	TGTGCCAGCAGCGTAGAAGGAGGTAGGGCCCAGTACTTC
TRBV6-6	TRBJ1-1	.	.	CASSYEALNTEAFF	TGTGCCAGCAGTTACGAAGCCTTGAACACTGAAGCTTTCTTT
TRBV5-1	TRBJ1-2	.	TRBD1	CASSSRLTGATYVYTF	TGCGCCAGCAGCTCGCGCCTAACAGGGGCGACCTATGTCTACACCTTC
TRBV7-2	TRBJ2-7	.	.	CASSSNSYEQYF	TGTGCCAGCAGCTCAAACTCCTACGAGCAGTACTTC
TRBV27	TRBJ2-5	.	.	CASSPRATQGQTQYF	TGTGCCAGCAGTCCCCGGGCGACCCAGGGGCAGACCCAGTACTTC
TRBV9	TRBJ2-2	.	.	CASSLYGELFF	TGTGCCAGCAGCCTTTACGGGGAGCTGTTTTTT
TRBV5-6	TRBJ2-3	.	TRBD2	CASSLGAGVADTQYF	TGTGCCAGCAGCTTGGGTGCGGGAGTGGCAGATACGCAGTATTTT
TRBV27	TRBJ2-7	.	.	CASSFPGNEQYF	TGTGCCAGCAGCTTCCCGGGGAACGAGCAGTACTTC
TRBV6-1	TRBJ1-1	once	.	CASSERGGPPEAFF	TGTGCCAGCAGTGAAAGGGGGGGTCCCCCTGAAGCTTTCTTT
TRBV7-9	TRBJ1-4	.	.	CASSPLASTNEKLFF	TGTGCCAGCAGCCCTCTAGCATCAACTAATGAAAAACTGTTTTTT
TRBV20-1	TRBJ2-3	.	.	CSAELQDTQYF	TGCAGTGCTGAACTGCAAGATACGCAGTATTTT
TRBV21-1	TRBJ1-1	.	.	CASGKGPLNTEAFF	TGTGCCAGCGGTAAGGGGCCCTTGAACACTGAAGCTTTCTTT
TRBV30	TRBJ1-5	.	TRBD1	CAWSPWGQGPWRSGNQPQHF	TGTGCCTGGAGCCCCTGGGGACAGGGGCCCTGGCGGAGCGGCAATCAGCCCCAGCATTTT
TRBV2	TRBJ2-3	.	.	CASSEAGHAGADTQYF	TGTGCCAGCAGTGAAGCGGGACACGCTGGGGCAGATACGCAGTATTTT
TRBV30	TRBJ2-7	.	TRBD2	CAWRSLAGYEQYF	TGTGCCTGGAGGTCACTAGCGGGCTACGAGCAGTACTTC
TRBV6-1	TRBJ2-7	.	.	CASSGQDPYEQYF	TGTGCCAGCAGTGGACAGGACCCCTACGAGCAGTACTTC
TRBV6-6	TRBJ2-1	.	TRBD2	CASSPTGTSGRNEQFF	TGTGCCAGCAGTCCTACCGGGACTAGCGGGAGAAATGAGCAGTTCTTC
TRBV19	TRBJ2-7	.	TRBD2	CASSIGPGGDEQYF	TGTGCCAGTAGTATTGGTCCGGGAGGCGACGAGCAGTACTTC
TRBV5-6	TRBJ2-5	.	TRBD2	CASSFKAGRVQETQYF	TGTGCCAGCAGCTTTAAGGCCGGGAGGGTCCAAGAGACCCAGTACTTC
TRBV7-2	TRBJ2-7	.	TRBD2	CASSLDAGGGRIEQYF	TGTGCCAGCAGCCTCGATGCGGGAGGGGGTAGGATCGAGCAGTACTTC
TRBV4-3	TRBJ1-4	.	TRBD1	CASSHEDRGREKLFF	TGCGCCAGCAGCCATGAGGACAGGGGAAGAGAAAAACTGTTTTTT
TRBV15	TRBJ2-7	.	.	CATSRRQALREQYF	TGTGCCACCAGCAGGAGACAGGCGCTCCGCGAGCAGTACTTC
TRBV20-1	TRBJ2-1	.	.	CSARNGAEQFF	TGCAGTGCTCGAAATGGGGCTGAGCAGTTCTTC